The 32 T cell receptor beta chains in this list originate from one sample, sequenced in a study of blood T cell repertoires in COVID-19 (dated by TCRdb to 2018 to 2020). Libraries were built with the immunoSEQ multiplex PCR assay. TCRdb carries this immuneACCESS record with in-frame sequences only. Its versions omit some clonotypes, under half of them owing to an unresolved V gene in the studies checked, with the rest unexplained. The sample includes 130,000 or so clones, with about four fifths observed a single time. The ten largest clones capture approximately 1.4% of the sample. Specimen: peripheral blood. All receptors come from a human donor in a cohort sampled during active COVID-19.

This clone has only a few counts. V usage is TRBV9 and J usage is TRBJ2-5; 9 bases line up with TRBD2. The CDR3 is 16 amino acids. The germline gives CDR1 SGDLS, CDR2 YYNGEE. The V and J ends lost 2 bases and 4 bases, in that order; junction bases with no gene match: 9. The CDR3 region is CASSVSTVAGAETQYF. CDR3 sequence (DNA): TGTGCCAGCAGCGTGAGTACGGTAGCGGGAGCAGAGACCCAGTACTTC.

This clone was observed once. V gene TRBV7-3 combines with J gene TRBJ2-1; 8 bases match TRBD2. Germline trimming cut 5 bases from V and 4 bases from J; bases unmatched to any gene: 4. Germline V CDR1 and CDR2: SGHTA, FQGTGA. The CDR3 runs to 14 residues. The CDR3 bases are TGTGCCAGCAGCCCTACGGGAGGGTACAATGAGCAGTTCTTC. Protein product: CASSPTGGYNEQFF. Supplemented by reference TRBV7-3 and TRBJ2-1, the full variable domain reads GAGVSQTPSNKVTEKGKYVELRCDPISGHTALYWYRQSLGQGPEFLIYFQGTGAADDSGLPNDRFFAVRPEGSVSTLKIQRTERGDSAVYLCASSPTGGYNEQFFGPGTRLTVL.

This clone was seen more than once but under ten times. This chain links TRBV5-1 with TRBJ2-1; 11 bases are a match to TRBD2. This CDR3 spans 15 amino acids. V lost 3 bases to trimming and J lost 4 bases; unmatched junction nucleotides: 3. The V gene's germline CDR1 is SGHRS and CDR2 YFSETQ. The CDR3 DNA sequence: TGCGCCAGCAGCTGGGGACTAGCGGATTACAATGAGCAGTTCTTC. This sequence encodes CASSWGLADYNEQFF.

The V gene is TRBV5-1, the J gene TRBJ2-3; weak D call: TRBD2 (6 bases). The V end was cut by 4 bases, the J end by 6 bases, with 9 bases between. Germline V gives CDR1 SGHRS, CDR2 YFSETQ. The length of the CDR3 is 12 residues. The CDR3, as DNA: TGCGCCAGCAGCCCGGAGGGGGATACGCAGTATTTT. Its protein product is CASSPEGDTQYF.

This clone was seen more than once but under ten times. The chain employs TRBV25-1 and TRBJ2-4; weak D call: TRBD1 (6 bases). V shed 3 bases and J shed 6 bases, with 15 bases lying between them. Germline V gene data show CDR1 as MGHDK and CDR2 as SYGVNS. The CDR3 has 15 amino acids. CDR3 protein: CASSDPSQGSNIQYF. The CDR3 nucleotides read TGTGCCAGCAGTGACCCTTCACAGGGTTCAAACATTCAGTACTTC. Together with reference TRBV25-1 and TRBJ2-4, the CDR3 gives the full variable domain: EADIYQTPRYLVIGTGKKITLECSQTMGHDKMYWYQQDPGMELHLIHYSYGVNSTEKGDLSSESTVSRIRTEHFPLTLESARPSHTSQYLCASSDPSQGSNIQYFGAGTRLSVL.

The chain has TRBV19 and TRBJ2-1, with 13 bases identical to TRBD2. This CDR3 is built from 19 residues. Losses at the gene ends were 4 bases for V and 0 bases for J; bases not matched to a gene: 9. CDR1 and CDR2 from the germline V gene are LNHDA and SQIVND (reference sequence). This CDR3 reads CASSNGLAGVRGSYNEQFF. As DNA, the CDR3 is TGTGCCAGTAGTAACGGACTAGCGGGAGTGAGGGGCTCCTACAATGAGCAGTTCTTC.

As DNA, the CDR3 is TGTGCCAGCTCCGGAGACCTTAGCGGGGTAAAGAATGAGCAGTTCTTC. This codes for CASSGDLSGVKNEQFF. This sequence joins TRBV2 and TRBJ2-1; 8 nucleotides agree with TRBD2. Germline CDR1 SNHLY, CDR2 FYNNEI. The length of the CDR3 is 16 residues. The V segment lost 8 bases and the J segment 7 bases; nucleotides outside the gene matches: 16.

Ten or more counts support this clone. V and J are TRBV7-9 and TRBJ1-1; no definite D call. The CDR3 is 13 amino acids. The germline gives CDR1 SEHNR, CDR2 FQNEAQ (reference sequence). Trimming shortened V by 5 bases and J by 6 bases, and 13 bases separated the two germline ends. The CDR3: CASSPSQASEAFF. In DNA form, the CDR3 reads TGTGCCAGCAGCCCATCCCAAGCCTCTGAAGCTTTCTTT. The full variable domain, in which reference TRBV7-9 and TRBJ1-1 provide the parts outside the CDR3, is DTGVSQNPRHKITKRGQNVTFRCDPISEHNRLYWYRQTLGQGPEFLTYFQNEAQLEKSRLLSDRFSAERPKGSFSTLEIQRTEQGDSAMYLCASSPSQASEAFFGQGTRLTVV.

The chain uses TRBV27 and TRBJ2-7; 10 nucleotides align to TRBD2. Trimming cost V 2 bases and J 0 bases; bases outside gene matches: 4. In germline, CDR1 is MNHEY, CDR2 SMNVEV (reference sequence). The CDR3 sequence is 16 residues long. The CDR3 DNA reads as TGTGCCAGCAGTTTACACGGGACTAGCGTCTCCTACGAGCAGTACTTC. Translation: CASSLHGTSVSYEQYF.

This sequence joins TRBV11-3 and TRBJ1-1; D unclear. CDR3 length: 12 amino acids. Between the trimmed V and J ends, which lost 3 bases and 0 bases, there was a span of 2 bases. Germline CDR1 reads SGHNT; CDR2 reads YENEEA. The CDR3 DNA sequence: TGTGCCAGCAGCTTCTTGAACACTGAAGCTTTCTTT. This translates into CASSFLNTEAFF. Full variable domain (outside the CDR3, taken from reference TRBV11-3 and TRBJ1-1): EAGVVQSPRYKIIEKKQPVAFWCNPISGHNTLYWYLQNLGQGPELLIRYENEEAVDDSQLPKDRFSAERLKGVDSTLKIQPAELGDSAVYLCASSFLNTEAFFGQGTRLTVV.

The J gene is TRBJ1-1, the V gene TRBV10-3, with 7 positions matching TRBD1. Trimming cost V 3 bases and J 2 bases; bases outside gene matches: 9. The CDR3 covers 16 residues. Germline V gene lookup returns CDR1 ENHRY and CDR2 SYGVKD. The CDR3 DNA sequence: TGTGCCATCAGTGATCCTCGGACAGGATCAAACACTGAAGCTTTCTTT. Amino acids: CAISDPRTGSNTEAFF.

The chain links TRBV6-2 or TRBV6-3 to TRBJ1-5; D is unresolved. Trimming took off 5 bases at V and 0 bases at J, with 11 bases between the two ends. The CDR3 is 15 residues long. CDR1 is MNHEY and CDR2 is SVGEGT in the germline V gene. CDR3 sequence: CASSPGLISNQPQHF. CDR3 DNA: TGTGCCAGCAGTCCCGGACTGATTAGCAATCAGCCCCAGCATTTT.

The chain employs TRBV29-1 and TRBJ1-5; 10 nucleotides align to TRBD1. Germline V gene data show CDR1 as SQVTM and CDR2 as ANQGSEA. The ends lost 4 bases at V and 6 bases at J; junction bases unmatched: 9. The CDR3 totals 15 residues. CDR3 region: CSVVDPGQGSQPQHF. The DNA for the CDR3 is TGCAGCGTTGTTGACCCGGGACAGGGGAGTCAGCCCCAGCATTTT.

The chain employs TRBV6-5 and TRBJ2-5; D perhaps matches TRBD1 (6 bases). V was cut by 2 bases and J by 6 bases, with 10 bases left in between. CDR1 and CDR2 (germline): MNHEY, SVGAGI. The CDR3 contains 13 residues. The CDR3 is CASSYGGQKTQYF. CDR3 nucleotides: TGTGCCAGCAGTTACGGGGGCCAGAAGACCCAGTACTTC.

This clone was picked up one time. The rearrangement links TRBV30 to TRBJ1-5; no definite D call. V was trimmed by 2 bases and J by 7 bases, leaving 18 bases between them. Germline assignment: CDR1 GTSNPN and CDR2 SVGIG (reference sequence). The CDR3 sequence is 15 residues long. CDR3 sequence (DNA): TGTGCCTGGAGTCGAGACCTTATGGGAGGCCAGCCCCAGCATTTT. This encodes CAWSRDLMGGQPQHF.

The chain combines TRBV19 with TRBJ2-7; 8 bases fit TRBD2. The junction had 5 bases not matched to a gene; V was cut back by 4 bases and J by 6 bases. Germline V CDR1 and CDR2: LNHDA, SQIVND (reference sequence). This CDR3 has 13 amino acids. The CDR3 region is CASSTAREGEQYF. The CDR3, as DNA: TGTGCCAGTAGTACCGCCCGGGAGGGCGAGCAGTACTTC.

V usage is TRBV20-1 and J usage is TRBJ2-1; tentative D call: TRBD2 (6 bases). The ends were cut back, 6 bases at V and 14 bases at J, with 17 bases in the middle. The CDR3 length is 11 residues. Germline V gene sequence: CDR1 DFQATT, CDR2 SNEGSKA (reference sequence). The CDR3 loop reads CSAKAGTPEFF. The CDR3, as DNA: TGCAGTGCCAAAGCCGGGACTCCCGAGTTCTTC.

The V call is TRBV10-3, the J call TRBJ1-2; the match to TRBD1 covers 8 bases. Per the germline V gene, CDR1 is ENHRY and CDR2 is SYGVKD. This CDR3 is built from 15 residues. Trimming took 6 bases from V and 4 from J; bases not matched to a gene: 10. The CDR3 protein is CAIRATGGEFYGYTF. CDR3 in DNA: TGTGCCATCAGAGCCACAGGGGGGGAATTCTATGGCTACACCTTC.

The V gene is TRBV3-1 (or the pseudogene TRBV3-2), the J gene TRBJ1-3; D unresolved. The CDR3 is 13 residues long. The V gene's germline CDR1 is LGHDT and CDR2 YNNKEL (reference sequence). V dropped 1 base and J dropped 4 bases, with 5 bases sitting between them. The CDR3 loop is CASSQGHGNTIYF. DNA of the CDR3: TGTGCCAGCAGCCAAGGACACGGAAACACCATATATTTT.

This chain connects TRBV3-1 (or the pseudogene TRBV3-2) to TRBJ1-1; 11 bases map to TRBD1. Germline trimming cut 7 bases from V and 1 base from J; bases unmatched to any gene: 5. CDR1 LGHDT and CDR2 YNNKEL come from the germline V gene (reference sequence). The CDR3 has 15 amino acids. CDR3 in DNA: TGTGCCAGCACCCTGGGACAGGGGGGGAACACTGAAGCTTTCTTT. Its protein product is CASTLGQGGNTEAFF.

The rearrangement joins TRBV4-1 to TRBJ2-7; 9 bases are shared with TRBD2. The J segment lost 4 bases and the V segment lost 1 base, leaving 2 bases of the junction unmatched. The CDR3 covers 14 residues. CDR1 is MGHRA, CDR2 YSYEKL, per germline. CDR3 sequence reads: CASSQALAGYEQYF. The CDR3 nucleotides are TGCGCCAGCAGCCAAGCCCTAGCGGGGTACGAGCAGTACTTC.

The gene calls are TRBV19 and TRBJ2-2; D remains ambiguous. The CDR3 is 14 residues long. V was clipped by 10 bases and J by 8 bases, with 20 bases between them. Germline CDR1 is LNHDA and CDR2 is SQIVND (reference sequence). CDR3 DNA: TGTGCCACCGAAACGCTATACTCCGGGGGGGAGCTGTTTTTT. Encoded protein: CATETLYSGGELFF. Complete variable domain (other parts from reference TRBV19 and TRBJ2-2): DGGITQSPKYLFRKEGQNVTLSCEQNLNHDAMYWYRQDPGQGLRLIYYSQIVNDFQKGDIAEGYSVSREKKESFPLTVTSAQKNPTAFYLCATETLYSGGELFFGEGSRLTVL.

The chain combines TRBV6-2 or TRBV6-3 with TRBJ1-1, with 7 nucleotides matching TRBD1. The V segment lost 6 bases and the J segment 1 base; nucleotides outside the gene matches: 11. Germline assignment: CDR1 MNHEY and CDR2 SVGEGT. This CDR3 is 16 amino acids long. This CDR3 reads CASSLRDSKGNTEAFF. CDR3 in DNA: TGTGCCAGCAGCCTTAGGGACAGCAAAGGGAACACTGAAGCTTTCTTT.

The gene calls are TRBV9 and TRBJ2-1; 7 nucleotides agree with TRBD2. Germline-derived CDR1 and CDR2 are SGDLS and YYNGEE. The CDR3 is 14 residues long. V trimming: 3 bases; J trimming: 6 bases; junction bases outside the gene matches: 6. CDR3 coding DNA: TGTGCCAGCAGCGACCCCAGACTAGCCAATGAGCAGTTCTTC. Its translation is CASSDPRLANEQFF.

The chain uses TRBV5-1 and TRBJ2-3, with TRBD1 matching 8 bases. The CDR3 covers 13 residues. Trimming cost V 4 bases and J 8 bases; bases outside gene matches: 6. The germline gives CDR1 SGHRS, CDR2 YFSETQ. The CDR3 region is CASSEGQARTQYF. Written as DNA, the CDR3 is TGCGCCAGCAGCGAGGGACAGGCCCGTACGCAGTATTTT.

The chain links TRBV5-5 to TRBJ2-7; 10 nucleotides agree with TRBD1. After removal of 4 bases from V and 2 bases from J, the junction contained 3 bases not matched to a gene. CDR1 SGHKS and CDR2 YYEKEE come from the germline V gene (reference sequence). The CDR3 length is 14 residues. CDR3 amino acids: CASSPTGGPYEQYF. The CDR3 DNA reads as TGTGCCAGCAGCCCGACAGGGGGCCCCTACGAGCAGTACTTC.

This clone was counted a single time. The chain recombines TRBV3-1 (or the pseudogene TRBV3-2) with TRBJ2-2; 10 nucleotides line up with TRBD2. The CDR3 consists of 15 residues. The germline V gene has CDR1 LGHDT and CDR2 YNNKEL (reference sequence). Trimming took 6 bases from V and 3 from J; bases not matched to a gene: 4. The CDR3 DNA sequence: TGTGCCAGCAGACGAAGCGGGGGGGACACCGGGGAGCTGTTTTTT. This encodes CASRRSGGDTGELFF.

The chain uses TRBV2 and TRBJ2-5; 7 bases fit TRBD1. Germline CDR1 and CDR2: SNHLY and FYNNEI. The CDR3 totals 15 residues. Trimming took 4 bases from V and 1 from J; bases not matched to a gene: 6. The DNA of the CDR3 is TGTGCCAGCAGTGTCGAACAGGGGCCCCAAGAGACCCAGTACTTC. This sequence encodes CASSVEQGPQETQYF.

The CDR3 loop reads CASRRTSPINEQFF. As DNA, the CDR3 is TGTGCCAGCAGGCGGACTAGCCCGATCAATGAGCAGTTCTTC. The chain is built from TRBV3-1 (or the pseudogene TRBV3-2) and TRBJ2-1; TRBD2 matches at 8 bases. This CDR3 contains 14 residues. CDR1 is LGHDT, CDR2 YNNKEL, per germline (reference sequence). J was trimmed by 6 bases and V by 6 bases; bases with no gene match: 7.

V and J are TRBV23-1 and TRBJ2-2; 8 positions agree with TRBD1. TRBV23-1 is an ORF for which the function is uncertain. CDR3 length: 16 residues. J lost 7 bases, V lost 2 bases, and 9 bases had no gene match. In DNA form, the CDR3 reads TGCGCCAGCAGTCAACGGAAAGACAGGGGTAACGGGGAGCTGTTTTTT. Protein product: CASSQRKDRGNGELFF.

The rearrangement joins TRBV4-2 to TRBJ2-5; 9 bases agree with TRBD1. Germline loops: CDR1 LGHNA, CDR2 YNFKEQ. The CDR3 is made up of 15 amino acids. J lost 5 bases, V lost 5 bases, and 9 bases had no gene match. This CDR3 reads CASSSRDRDRETQYF. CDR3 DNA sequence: TGTGCCAGCAGCAGCCGGGACAGGGATCGGGAGACCCAGTACTTC.

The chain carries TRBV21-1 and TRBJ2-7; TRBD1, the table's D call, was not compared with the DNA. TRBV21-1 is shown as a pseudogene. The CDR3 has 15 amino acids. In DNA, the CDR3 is TGTGCCAGCAGCACGCCGGGACAGGGCGGCCACGAGCAGTACTTC. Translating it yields CASSTPGQGGHEQYF.